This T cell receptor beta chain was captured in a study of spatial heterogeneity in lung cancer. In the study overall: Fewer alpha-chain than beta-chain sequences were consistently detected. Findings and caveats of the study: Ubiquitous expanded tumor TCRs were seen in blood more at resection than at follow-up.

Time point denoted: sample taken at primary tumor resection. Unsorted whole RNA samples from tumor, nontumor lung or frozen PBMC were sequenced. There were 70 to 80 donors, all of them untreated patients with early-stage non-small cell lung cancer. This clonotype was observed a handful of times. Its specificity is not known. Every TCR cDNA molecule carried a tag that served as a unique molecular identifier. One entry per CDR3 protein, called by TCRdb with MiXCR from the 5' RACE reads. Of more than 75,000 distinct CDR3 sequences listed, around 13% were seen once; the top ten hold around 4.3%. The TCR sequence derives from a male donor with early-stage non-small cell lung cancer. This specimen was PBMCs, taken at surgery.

The CDR3, as DNA: TGCAGTGCCGGACTAGCGGGAGTGGAGACCCAGTACTTC. Its protein is CSAGLAGVETQYF. The rearrangement joins TRBV20-1 to TRBJ2-5, with 13 positions matching TRBD2. Trimming at V came to 6 bases and at J to 5 bases, leaving 3 bases not matched to a gene. Per germline, CDR1 DFQATT and CDR2 SNEGSKA (reference sequence). This CDR3 contains 13 residues.